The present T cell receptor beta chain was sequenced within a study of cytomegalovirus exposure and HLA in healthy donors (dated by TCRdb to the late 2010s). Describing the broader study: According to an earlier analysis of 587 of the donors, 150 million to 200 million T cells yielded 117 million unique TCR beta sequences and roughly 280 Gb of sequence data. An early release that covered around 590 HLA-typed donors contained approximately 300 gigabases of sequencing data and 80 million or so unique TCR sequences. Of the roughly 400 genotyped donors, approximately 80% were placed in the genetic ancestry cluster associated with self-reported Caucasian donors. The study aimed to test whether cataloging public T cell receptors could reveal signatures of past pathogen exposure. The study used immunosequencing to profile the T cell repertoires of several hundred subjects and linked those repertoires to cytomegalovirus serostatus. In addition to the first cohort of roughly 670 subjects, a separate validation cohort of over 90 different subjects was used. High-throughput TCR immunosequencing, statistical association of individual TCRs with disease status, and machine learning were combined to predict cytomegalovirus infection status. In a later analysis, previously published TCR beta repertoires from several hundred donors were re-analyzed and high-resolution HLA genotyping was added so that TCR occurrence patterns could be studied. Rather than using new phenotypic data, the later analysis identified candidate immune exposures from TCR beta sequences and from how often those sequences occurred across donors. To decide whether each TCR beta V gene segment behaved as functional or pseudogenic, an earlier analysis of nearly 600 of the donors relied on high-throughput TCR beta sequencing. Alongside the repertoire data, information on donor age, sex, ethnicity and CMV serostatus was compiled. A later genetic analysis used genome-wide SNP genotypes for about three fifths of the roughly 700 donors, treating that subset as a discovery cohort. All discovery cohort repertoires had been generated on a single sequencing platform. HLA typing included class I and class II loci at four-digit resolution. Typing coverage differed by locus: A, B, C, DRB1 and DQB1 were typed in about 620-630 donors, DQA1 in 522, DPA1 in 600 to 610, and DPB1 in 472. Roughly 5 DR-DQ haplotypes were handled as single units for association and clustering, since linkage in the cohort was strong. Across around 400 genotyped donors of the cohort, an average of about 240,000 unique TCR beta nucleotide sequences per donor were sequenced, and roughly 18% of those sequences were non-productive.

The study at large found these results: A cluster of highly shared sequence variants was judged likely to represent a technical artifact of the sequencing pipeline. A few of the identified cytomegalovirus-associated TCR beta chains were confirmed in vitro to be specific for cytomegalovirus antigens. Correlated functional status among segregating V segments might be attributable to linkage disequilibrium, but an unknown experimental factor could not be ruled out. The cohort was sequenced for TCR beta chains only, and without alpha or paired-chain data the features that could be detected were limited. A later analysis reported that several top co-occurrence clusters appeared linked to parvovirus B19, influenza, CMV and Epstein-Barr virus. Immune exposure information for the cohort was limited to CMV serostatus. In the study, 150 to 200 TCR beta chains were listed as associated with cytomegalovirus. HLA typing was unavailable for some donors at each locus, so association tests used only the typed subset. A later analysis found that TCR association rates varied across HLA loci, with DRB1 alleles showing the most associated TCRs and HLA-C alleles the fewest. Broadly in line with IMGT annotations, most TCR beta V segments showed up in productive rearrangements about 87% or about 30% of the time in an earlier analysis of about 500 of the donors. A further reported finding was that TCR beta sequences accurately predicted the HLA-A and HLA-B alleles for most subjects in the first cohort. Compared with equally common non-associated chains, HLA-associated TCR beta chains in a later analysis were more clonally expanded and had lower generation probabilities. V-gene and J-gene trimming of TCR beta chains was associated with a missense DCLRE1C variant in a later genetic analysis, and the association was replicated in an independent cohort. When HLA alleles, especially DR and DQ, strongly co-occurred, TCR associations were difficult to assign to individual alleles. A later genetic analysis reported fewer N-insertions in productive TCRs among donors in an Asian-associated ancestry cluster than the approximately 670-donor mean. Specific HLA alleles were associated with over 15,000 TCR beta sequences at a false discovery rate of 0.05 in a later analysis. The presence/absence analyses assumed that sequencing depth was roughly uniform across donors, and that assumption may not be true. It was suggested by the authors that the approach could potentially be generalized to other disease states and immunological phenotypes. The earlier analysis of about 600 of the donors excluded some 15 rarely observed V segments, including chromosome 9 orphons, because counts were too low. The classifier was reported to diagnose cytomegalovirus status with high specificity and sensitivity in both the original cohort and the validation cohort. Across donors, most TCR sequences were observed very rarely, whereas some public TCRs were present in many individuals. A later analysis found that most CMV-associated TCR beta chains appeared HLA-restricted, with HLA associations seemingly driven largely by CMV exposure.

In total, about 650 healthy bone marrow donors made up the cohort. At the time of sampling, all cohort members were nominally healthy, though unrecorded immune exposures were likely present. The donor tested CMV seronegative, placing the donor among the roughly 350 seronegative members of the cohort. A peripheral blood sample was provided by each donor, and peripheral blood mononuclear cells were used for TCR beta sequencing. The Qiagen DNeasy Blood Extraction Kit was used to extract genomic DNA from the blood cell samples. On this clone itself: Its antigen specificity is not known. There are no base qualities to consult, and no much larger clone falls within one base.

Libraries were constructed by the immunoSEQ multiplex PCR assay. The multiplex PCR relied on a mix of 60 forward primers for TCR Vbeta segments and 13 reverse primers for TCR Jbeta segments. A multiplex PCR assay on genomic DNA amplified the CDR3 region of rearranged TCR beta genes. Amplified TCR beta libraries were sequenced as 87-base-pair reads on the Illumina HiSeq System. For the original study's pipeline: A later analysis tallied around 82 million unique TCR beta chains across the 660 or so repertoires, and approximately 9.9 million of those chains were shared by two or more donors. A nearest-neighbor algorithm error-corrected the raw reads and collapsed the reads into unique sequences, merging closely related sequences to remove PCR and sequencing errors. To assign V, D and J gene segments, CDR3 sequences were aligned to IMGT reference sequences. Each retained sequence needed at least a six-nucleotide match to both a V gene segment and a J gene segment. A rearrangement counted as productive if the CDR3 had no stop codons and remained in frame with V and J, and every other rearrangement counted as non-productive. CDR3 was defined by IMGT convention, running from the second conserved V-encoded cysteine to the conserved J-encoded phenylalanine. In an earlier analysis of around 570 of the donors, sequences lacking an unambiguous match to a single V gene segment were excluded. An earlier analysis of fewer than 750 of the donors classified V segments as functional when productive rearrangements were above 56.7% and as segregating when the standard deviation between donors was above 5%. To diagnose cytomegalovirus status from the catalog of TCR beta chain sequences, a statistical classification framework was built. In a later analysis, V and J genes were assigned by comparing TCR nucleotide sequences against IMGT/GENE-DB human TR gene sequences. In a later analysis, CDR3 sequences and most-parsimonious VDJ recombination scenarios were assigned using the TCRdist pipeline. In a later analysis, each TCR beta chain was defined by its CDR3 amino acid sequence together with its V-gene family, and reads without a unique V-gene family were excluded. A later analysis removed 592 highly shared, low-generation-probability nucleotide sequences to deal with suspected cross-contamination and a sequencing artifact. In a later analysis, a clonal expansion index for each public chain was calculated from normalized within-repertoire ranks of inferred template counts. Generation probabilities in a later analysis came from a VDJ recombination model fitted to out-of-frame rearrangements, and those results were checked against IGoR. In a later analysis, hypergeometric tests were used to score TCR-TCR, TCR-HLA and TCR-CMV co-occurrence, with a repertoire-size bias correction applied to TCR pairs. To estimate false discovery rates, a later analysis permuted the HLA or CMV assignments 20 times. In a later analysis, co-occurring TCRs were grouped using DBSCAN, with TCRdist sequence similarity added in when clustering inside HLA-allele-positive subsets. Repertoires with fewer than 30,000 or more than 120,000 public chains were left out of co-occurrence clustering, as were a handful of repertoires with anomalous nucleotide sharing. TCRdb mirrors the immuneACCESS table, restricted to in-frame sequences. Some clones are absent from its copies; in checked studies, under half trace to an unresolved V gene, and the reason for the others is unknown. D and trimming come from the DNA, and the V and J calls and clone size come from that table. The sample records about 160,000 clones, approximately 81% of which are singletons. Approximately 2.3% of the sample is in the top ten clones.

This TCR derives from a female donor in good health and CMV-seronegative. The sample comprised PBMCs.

DNA sequence: TGTGCCAGCAGCTTCCGGGACAGAGCAGATACGCAGTATTTT. This translates into CASSFRDRADTQYF. This chain is built from TRBV7-9 and TRBJ2-3; TRBD1 aligns with 7 central bases. V is pruned by 3 bases and J by 4 bases, leaving 4 bases of the junction without a gene match. The germline V gene (reference sequence) yields SEHNR for CDR1 and FQNEAQ for CDR2. The CDR3 numbers 14 residues from cysteine through phenylalanine. The entry retains the CDR3 DNA only, 42 bases that are in frame from base 1.